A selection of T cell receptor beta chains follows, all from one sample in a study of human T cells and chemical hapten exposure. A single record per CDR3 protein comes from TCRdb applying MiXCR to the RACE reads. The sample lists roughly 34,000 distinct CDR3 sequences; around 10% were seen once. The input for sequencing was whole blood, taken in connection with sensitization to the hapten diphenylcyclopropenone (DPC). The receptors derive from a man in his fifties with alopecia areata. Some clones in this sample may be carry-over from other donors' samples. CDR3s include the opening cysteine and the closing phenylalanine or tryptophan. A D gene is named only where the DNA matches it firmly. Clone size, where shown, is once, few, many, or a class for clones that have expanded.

CDR3 protein: CASSLRLAVTYNEQFF
CDR3 DNA: TGTGCCAGCAGCTTAAGGCTAGCGGTCACCTACAATGAGCAGTTCTTC
D gene: TRBD2
clone size: many
J gene: TRBJ2-1
V gene: TRBV7-3
CDR3 length: 16

CDR3 protein: CASSSGTSGSTDTQYF
CDR3 DNA: TGTGCCAGCAGCTCGGGGACTAGCGGGAGTACAGATACGCAGTATTTT
D gene: TRBD2
clone size: many
J gene: TRBJ2-3
V gene: TRBV5-8
CDR3 length: 16

CDR3 protein: CASSARTDTQYF
CDR3 DNA: TGTGCCAGCAGCGCCCGCACAGATACGCAGTATTTT
D gene: -
clone size: many
J gene: TRBJ2-3
V gene: TRBV9
CDR3 length: 12

CDR3 protein: CASSPSGQNTGELFF
CDR3 DNA: TGTGCCAGCAGCCCTAGCGGTCAGAACACCGGGGAGCTGTTTTTT
D gene: TRBD2
clone size: many
J gene: TRBJ2-2
V gene: TRBV11-3
CDR3 length: 15

CDR3 protein: CATTLGGTDTQYF
CDR3 DNA: TGTGCCACGACACTAGGCGGCACAGATACGCAGTATTTT
D gene: -
clone size: many
J gene: TRBJ2-3
V gene: TRBV10-3
CDR3 length: 13

CDR3 protein: CASTAGRETQYF
CDR3 DNA: TGTGCCAGCACGGCAGGGCGAGAGACCCAGTACTTC
D gene: -
clone size: few
J gene: TRBJ2-5
V gene: TRBV6-1
CDR3 length: 12

CDR3 protein: CASSQAERDTQYF
CDR3 DNA: TGCGCCAGCAGCCAGGCGGAGAGGGATACGCAGTATTTT
D gene: -
clone size: -
J gene: TRBJ2-3
V gene: TRBV5-1
CDR3 length: 13

CDR3 protein: CASTPGLAVSIQYF
CDR3 DNA: TGTGCCAGTACCCCAGGACTAGCGGTATCCATTCAGTACTTC
D gene: TRBD2
clone size: many
J gene: TRBJ2-4
V gene: TRBV19
CDR3 length: 14

CDR3 protein: CASSIRWTDNEQFF
CDR3 DNA: TGTGCCAGTAGTATAAGGTGGACAGACAATGAGCAGTTCTTC
D gene: -
clone size: -
J gene: TRBJ2-1
V gene: TRBV19
CDR3 length: 14

CDR3 protein: CATMGGENQPQHF
CDR3 DNA: TGTGCCACCATGGGGGGCGAAAATCAGCCCCAGCATTTT
D gene: -
clone size: few
J gene: TRBJ1-5
V gene: TRBV24-1
CDR3 length: 13

CDR3 protein: CASSTSTEQFF
CDR3 DNA: TGTGCCAGCAGTACTAGCACTGAGCAGTTCTTC
D gene: -
clone size: many
J gene: TRBJ2-1
V gene: TRBV6-1
CDR3 length: 11

CDR3 protein: CASSTLPIEQYF
CDR3 DNA: TGTGCCAGCAGCACCCTACCCATCGAGCAGTACTTC
D gene: -
clone size: many
J gene: TRBJ2-7
V gene: TRBV7-9
CDR3 length: 12

CDR3 protein: CASSQDRLAGSEQFF
CDR3 DNA: TGCGCCAGCAGCCAAGATCGCCTAGCGGGATCTGAGCAGTTCTTC
D gene: TRBD2
clone size: many
J gene: TRBJ2-1
V gene: TRBV4-3
CDR3 length: 15

CDR3 protein: CASSGERGTQYF
CDR3 DNA: TGTGCCAGCAGCGGGGAGAGGGGGACCCAGTACTTC
D gene: -
clone size: -
J gene: TRBJ2-5
V gene: TRBV2
CDR3 length: 12

CDR3 protein: CASDDRVVYEQYF
CDR3 DNA: TGTGCCAGCGATGACAGGGTAGTGTACGAGCAGTACTTC
D gene: TRBD1
clone size: -
J gene: TRBJ2-7
V gene: TRBV28
CDR3 length: 13